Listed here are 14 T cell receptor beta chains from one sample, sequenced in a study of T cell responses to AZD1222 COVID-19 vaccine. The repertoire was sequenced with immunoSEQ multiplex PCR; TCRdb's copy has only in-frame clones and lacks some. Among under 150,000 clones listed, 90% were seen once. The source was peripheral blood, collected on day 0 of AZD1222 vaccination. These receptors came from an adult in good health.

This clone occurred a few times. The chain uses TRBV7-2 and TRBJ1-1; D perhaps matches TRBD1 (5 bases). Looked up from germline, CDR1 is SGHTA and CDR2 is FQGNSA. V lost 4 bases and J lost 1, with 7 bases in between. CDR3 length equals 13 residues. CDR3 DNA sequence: TGTGCCAGCAGCTCCGGACAGAACACTGAAGCTTTCTTT. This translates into CASSSGQNTEAFF.

The CDR3 is CASSHDEQYF. CDR3 bases: TGTGCCAGCAGCCACGACGAGCAGTACTTC. The chain couples TRBV28 to TRBJ2-7; D unresolved. CDR3 length equals 10 residues. The V end was cut by 6 bases, the J end by 5 bases, with 5 bases between. Germline V lookup: CDR1 MDHEN, CDR2 SYDVKM. The full variable domain, its missing parts supplied by reference TRBV28 and TRBJ2-7, is DVKVTQSSRYLVKRTGEKVFLECVQDMDHENMFWYRQDPGLGLRLIYFSYDVKMKEKGDIPEGYSVSREKKERFSLILESASTNQTSMYLCASSHDEQYFGPGTRLTVT.

CDR3 sequence reads: CASSEFTGSHNSPLHF. DNA of the CDR3: TGTGCCAGCAGTGAATTTACAGGGTCCCATAATTCACCCCTCCACTTT. The chain carries TRBV6-1 and TRBJ1-6; D may be TRBD1 (6 bases). Germline V CDR1 and CDR2: MNHNS, SASEGT. With 2 bases removed from V and 5 bases from J, the gap between germline ends came to 13 bases. The CDR3 runs to 16 residues.

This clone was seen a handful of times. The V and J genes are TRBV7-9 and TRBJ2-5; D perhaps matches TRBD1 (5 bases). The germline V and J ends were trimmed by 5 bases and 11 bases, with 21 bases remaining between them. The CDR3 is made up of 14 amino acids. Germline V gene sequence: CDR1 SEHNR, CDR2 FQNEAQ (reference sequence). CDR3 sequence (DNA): TGTGCCAGCAGCCCCGGACATGACAGCGACCTACAGTACTTC. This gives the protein CASSPGHDSDLQYF.

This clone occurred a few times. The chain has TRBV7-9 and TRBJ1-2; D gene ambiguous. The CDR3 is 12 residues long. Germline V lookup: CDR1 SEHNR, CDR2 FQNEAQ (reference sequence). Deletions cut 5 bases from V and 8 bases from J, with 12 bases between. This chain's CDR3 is CASSVSMGGYTF. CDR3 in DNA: TGTGCCAGCAGCGTCTCAATGGGAGGCTACACCTTC.

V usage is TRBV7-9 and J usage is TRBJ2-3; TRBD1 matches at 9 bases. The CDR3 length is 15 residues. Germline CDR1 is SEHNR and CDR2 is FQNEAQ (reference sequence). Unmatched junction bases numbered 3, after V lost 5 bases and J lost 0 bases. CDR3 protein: CASSPQGASTDTQYF. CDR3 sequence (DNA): TGTGCCAGCAGCCCACAGGGGGCTAGCACAGATACGCAGTATTTT.

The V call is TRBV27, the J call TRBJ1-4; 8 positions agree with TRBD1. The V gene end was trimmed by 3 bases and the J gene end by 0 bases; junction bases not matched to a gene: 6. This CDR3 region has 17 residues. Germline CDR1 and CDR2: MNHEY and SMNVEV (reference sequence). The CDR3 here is CASSLTGVGATNEKLFF. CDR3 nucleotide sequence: TGTGCCAGCAGTTTGACAGGGGTTGGGGCAACTAATGAAAAACTGTTTTTT.

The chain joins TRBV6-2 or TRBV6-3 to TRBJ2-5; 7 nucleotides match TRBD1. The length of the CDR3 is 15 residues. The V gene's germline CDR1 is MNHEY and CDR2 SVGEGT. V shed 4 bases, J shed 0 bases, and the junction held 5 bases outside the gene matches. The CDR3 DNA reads TGTGCCAGCAGTTGGGACAGTTTCGACCAAGAGACCCAGTACTTC. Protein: CASSWDSFDQETQYF.

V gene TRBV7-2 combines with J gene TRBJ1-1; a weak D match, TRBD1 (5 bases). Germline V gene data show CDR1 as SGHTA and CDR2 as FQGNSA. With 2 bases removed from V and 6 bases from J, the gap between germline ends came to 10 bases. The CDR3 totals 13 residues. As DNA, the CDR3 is TGTGCCAGCAGCTTAATAGTCAGGGCTGAAGCTTTCTTT. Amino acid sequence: CASSLIVRAEAFF.

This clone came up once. The CDR3 spells CALRREEETQYF. CDR3 DNA: TGTGCCCTGAGGCGGGAGGAAGAGACCCAGTACTTC. The J gene is TRBJ2-5, the V gene TRBV30; 8 bases are shared with TRBD2. Per germline, CDR1 GTSNPN and CDR2 SVGIG (reference sequence). The CDR3 is made up of 12 amino acids. Unmatched junction bases numbered 5, after V lost 8 bases and J lost 3 bases.

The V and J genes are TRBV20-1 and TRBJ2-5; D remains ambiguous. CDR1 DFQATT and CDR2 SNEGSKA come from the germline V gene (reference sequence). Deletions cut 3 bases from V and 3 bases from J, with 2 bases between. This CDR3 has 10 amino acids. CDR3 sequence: CSASKETQYF. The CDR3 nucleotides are TGCAGTGCTAGTAAAGAGACCCAGTACTTC.

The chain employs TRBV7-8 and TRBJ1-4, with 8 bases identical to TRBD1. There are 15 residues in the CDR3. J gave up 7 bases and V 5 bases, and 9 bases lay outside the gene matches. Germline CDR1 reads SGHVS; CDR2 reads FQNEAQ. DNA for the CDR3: TGTGCCAGCAGCAAAAGACAGGGGTGGAGTGAAAAACTGTTTTTT. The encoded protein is CASSKRQGWSEKLFF. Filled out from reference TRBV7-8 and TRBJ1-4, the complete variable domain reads GAGVSQSPRYKVAKRGQDVALRCDPISGHVSLFWYQQALGQGPEFLTYFQNEAQLDKSGLPSDRFFAERPEGSVSTLKIQRTQQEDSAVYLCASSKRQGWSEKLFFGSGTQLSVL.

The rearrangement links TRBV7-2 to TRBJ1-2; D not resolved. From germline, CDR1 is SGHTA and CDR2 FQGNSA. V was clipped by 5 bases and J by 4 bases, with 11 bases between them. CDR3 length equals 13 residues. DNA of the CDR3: TGTGCCAGCAGCGAAAGGACGGGCTATGGCTACACCTTC. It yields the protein CASSERTGYGYTF.

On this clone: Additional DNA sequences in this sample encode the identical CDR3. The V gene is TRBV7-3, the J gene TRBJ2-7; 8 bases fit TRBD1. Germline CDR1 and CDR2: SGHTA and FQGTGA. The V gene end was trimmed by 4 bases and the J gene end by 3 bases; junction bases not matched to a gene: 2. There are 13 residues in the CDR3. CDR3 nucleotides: TGTGCCAGCAGCTCCGACAGGGGCTACGAGCAGTACTTC. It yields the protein CASSSDRGYEQYF.